The rows below give T cell receptor beta chains drawn from one sample of a study of response to subunit inactivated influenza vaccine. One entry per CDR3 protein results from TCRdb running MiXCR on the RT-PCR reads. This sample has about 570,000 distinct CDR3 sequences, with about 11% found just once. The same sample was also used in a study of T cells expressing NK-cell markers.

Sequencing used PBMCs from blood, obtained on the day of vaccination. The origin of the receptors is a man aged 50 or older who received an inactivated influenza vaccine. Each CDR3 is given with its conserved first and last residue. Each record gives: CDR3 DNA, CDR3 protein, D gene, clone size, J gene, V gene. A D gene is named only where the DNA matches it firmly. Not every row has a clone size; where given, it reads once, few, many or a size class.

TGTGCCAGCAGCCACTTGAGACTAGCGGCTAGCACAGATACGCAGTATTTT,CASSHLRLAASTDTQYF,TRBD2,few,TRBJ2-3,TRBV11-2
TGTGCCACCAGCAGACCTGGGAGGGAGCAGTACTTC,CATSRPGREQYF,.,.,TRBJ2-7,TRBV15
TGTGCCAGCAGCGGTTTGGGGTATTACGAGCAGTACTTC,CASSGLGYYEQYF,.,few,TRBJ2-7,TRBV12-3/TRBV12-4
TGTGCCAGCAGCGTCGCGACAGCTCCCGGGACCCAGTACTTC,CASSVATAPGTQYF,.,.,TRBJ2-5,TRBV7-8
TGTGCCAGCAGCCAGATTAGCGGGGGGACGCGTGGCGAGCAGTTCTTC,CASSQISGGTRGEQFF,TRBD2,many,TRBJ2-1,TRBV12-3/TRBV12-4
TGTGCCAGCAGTAAGACCGGGACTTTATCCATCAATGAGCAGTTCTTC,CASSKTGTLSINEQFF,.,few,TRBJ2-1,TRBV25-1
TGCAGTGCTAGAGCAGCTAGCGGGGCCGCGAACACCGGGGAGCTGTTTTTT,CSARAASGAANTGELFF,TRBD2,.,TRBJ2-2,TRBV20-1
TGTGCCAGCAGTGGACTAGCGGGAGTCCCCTACAATGAGCAGTTCTTC,CASSGLAGVPYNEQFF,TRBD2,.,TRBJ2-1,TRBV3-1
TGCGCCAGCAGCCAAGGGCCGGGACGGAACACTGAAGCTTTCTTT,CASSQGPGRNTEAFF,.,.,TRBJ1-1,TRBV4-1
TGTGCCAGCAGTTACCTGCCGAACTATGGCTACACCTTC,CASSYLPNYGYTF,.,.,TRBJ1-2,TRBV6-2/TRBV6-3
TGTGCCACCAGGAGACAGGGGACCGCTGAAGCTTTCTTT,CATRRQGTAEAFF,TRBD1,.,TRBJ1-1,TRBV24-1
TGTGCCTGGAGTCGGGACTACAACAATGAGCAGTTCTTC,CAWSRDYNNEQFF,TRBD2,.,TRBJ2-1,TRBV30
TGTGCCAGCTCGGGGACAGGGGACTCCTACGAGCAGTACTTC,CASSGTGDSYEQYF,TRBD1,many,TRBJ2-7,TRBV6-2/TRBV6-3
TGTGCCAGCAGCTTAGTCGGACAGGGAGGAAACACCATATATTTT,CASSLVGQGGNTIYF,TRBD1,few,TRBJ1-3,TRBV7-2
TGCAGCGTGAAAGTCTCGGGCGAGCAGTACTTC,CSVKVSGEQYF,.,many,TRBJ2-7,TRBV29-1
TGTGCCAGCAGCGTTGGAGGGGGCTCTGGAAACACCATATATTTT,CASSVGGGSGNTIYF,.,few,TRBJ1-3,TRBV9
TGTGCCAGCAGCCAGGACAGGGGAGGGGGAGGAAGGAATGAGCAGTTCTTC,CASSQDRGGGGRNEQFF,TRBD1,few,TRBJ2-1,TRBV6-2/TRBV6-3